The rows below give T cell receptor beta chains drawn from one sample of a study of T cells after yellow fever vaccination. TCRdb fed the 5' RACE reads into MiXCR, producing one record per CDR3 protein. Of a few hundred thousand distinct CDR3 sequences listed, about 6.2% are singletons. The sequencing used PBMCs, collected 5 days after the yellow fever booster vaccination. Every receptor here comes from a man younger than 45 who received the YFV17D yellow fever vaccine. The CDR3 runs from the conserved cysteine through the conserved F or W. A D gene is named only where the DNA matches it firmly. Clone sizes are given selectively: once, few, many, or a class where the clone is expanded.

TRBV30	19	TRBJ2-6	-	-	CAWSVGFIGPLSGANVLTF	TGTGCCTGGAGTGTGGGATTCATAGGACCTCTCTCTGGGGCCAACGTCCTGACTTTC
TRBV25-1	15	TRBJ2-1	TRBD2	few	CASSEPAGGPDEQFF	TGTGCCAGCAGTGAACCAGCGGGAGGGCCGGATGAGCAGTTCTTC
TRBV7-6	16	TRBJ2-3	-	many	CASSSLGGTSTDTQYF	TGTGCCAGCAGCTCCTTGGGGGGAACCTCAACAGATACGCAGTATTTT
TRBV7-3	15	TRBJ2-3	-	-	CASSPSLAGTDTQYF	TGTGCCAGCAGCCCCTCTTTGGCGGGCACAGATACGCAGTATTTT
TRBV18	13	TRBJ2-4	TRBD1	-	CASSARQGGIQYF	TGTGCCAGCTCCGCTCGACAGGGCGGCATTCAGTACTTC
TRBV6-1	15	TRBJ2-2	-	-	CASSWDTTNTGELFF	TGTGCCAGCAGCTGGGACACTACGAACACCGGGGAGCTGTTTTTT
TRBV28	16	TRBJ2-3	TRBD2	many	CASRGEMVAGTDTQYF	TGTGCCAGCAGGGGGGAGATGGTAGCGGGGACGGATACGCAGTATTTT
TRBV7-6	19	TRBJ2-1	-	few	CASSLGGRGGPSSYNEQFF	TGTGCCAGCAGCTTAGGGGGCAGGGGGGGGCCAAGCTCCTACAATGAGCAGTTCTTC
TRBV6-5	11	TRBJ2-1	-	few	CASEAYNEQFF	TGTGCCAGCGAGGCGTACAATGAGCAGTTCTTC
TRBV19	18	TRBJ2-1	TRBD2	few	CASSIDLGLAGNYNEQFF	TGTGCCAGTAGTATAGATCTGGGACTAGCGGGAAACTACAATGAGCAGTTCTTC
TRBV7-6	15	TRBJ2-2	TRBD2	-	CASSLAAGGGGELFF	TGTGCCAGCAGCTTAGCAGCGGGAGGAGGTGGGGAGCTGTTTTTT
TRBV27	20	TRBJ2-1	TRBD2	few	CASRKSPRGSGRKHDNEQFF	TGTGCCAGCAGAAAAAGTCCGAGGGGTAGCGGGAGAAAACATGACAATGAGCAGTTCTTC
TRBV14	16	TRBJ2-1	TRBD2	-	CASSQDGTSGSEEQFF	TGTGCCAGCAGCCAAGATGGGACTAGCGGGAGCGAGGAGCAGTTCTTC
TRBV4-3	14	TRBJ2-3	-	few	CASSQETGTDTQYF	TGCGCCAGCAGCCAAGAGACAGGCACAGATACGCAGTATTTT
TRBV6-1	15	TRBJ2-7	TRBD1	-	CASSSRQGVTYEQYF	TGTGCCAGCAGCTCCCGACAGGGGGTCACCTACGAGCAGTACTTC
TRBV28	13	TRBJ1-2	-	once	CASSFVQVYGYTF	TGTGCCAGCAGTTTCGTCCAGGTATATGGCTACACCTTC
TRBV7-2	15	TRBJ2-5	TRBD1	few	CASSLGDRGGETQYF	TGTGCCAGCAGCTTAGGTGACAGGGGCGGGGAGACCCAGTACTTC
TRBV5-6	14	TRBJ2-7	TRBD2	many	CASSSTSGSREQYF	TGTGCCAGCAGCTCGACTAGCGGGAGTAGGGAGCAGTACTTC
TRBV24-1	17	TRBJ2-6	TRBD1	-	CATSAGQGFSGANVLTF	TGTGCCACCAGTGCGGGACAGGGCTTCTCTGGGGCCAACGTCCTGACTTTC
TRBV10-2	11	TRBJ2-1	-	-	CASSGRNEPFF	TGCGCCAGCAGTGGCCGCAATGAGCCGTTCTTC
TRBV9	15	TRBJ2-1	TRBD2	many	CASSLLSGSPNEQFF	TGTGCCAGCAGCCTTCTAAGCGGGAGTCCCAATGAGCAGTTCTTC
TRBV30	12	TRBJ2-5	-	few	CACSIVGETQYF	TGTGCCTGTTCTATAGTTGGAGAGACCCAGTACTTC
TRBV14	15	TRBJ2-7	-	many	CASSQVSMTTYEQYF	TGTGCCAGCAGCCAAGTTTCCATGACGACCTACGAGCAGTACTTC
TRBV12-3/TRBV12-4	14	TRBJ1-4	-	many	CASSLGRAREKLFF	TGTGCCAGCAGTCTCGGGAGGGCGAGGGAAAAACTGTTTTTT
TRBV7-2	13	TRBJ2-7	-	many	CASSFPQTYEQYF	TGTGCCAGCAGCTTCCCCCAAACCTACGAGCAGTACTTC
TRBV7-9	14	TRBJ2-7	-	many	CASSLGSTLNEQYF	TGTGCCAGCAGCTTAGGCAGTACCCTCAACGAGCAGTACTTC
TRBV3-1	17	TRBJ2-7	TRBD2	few	CASSQTPSGIFSYEQYF	TGTGCCAGCAGCCAAACCCCCAGCGGGATATTCTCCTACGAGCAGTACTTC
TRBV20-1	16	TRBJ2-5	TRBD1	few	CSARDLRGLWGETQYF	TGCAGTGCTAGAGATCTTAGGGGGCTGTGGGGAGAGACCCAGTACTTC
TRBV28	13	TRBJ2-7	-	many	CASSAGSSYEQYF	TGTGCCAGCAGTGCAGGGAGCTCCTACGAGCAGTACTTC
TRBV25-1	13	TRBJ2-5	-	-	CASSVSWAETQYF	TGTGCCAGCAGTGTGAGTTGGGCAGAGACCCAGTACTTC
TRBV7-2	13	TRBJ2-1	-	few	CASSLGRPYEQFF	TGTGCCAGCAGCTTGGGGCGGCCCTATGAGCAGTTCTTC
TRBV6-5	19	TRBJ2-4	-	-	CASSYSSPSSTLAKNIQYF	TGTGCCAGCAGTTACTCTAGCCCAAGCTCCACACTAGCCAAAAACATTCAGTACTTC
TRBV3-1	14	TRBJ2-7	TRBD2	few	CASSLLAGAHEQYF	TGTGCCAGCAGCCTACTAGCGGGAGCCCACGAGCAGTACTTC
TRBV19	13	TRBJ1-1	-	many	CASSLGINTEAFF	TGTGCCAGTAGTCTGGGGATTAACACTGAAGCTTTCTTT
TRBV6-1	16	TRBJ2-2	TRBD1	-	CASSRGTGDNTGELFF	TGTGCCAGCAGCCGCGGGACAGGAGATAACACCGGGGAGCTGTTTTTT
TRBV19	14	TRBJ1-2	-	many	CASSISSANYGYTF	TGTGCCAGTAGTATAAGTTCCGCTAACTATGGCTACACCTTC
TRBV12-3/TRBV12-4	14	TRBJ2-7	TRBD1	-	CASNIDRGVGEQYF	TGTGCCAGCAATATTGACAGGGGGGTGGGCGAGCAGTACTTC
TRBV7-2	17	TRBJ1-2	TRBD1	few	CASSSGGTGWTTYGYTF	TGTGCCAGCAGCTCTGGGGGGACAGGATGGACAACGTATGGCTACACCTTC
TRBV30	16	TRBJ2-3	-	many	CACTNDVGYGTDTQYF	TGTGCCTGCACAAACGACGTTGGGTACGGTACAGATACGCAGTATTTT
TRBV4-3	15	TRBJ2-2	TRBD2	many	CASSPSGGGPGELFF	TGCGCCAGCAGCCCCAGTGGGGGAGGGCCCGGGGAGCTGTTTTTT
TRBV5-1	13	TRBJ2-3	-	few	CASSHRGGDTQYF	TGCGCCAGCAGCCACAGAGGGGGTGATACGCAGTATTTT
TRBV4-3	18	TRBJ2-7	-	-	CASSQDKGRAGFPLEQYF	TGCGCCAGCAGCCAAGATAAGGGGCGGGCAGGGTTCCCCTTGGAGCAGTACTTC
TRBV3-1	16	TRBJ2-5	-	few	CASSQDLGVGQETQYF	TGTGCCAGCAGCCAAGATCTCGGGGTAGGCCAAGAGACCCAGTACTTC
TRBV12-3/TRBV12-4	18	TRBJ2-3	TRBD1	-	CASTQGQAGEYYTDTQYF	TGTGCCAGCACCCAGGGACAGGCTGGGGAATATTACACAGATACGCAGTATTTT